This TCR beta chain was documented in a study of naive and memory T cell subsets. Cells stained for CD3, CD4, CD8, CD45RA, CD27 and viability were sorted into four CD45RA/CD27 subsets. Two oligonucleotides, mixed equimolar, formed the beta constant-region primer covering TRBC1 and TRBC2. Ligated cDNA was amplified by four rounds of PCR with nested alpha and beta constant-region primers and SP2. TCRdb analysed the UMI-ligation and nested PCR reads with MiXCR anew, one entry per CDR3 protein. Of roughly 99,000 distinct CDR3 sequences listed, approximately 10% are singletons. There are 11 residues in the CDR3. Germline lookup yields CDR1 MNHNY and CDR2 SVGAGI (reference sequence). The V end lost 7 bases, the J end lost 7 bases, and 10 bases lay between the germline ends. The study's findings and limits: In naive cells, over 90% of TCR sequences were seen only once. A few larger clonotypes appeared in naive repertoires, especially CD8, possibly memory cells re-expressing CD45RA.

Notes on this clonotype: Its target is unknown.

The chain recombines TRBV6-6 with TRBJ1-1; no clear D gene. The sample was naive CD4+ T cells from blood. The sequence derives from a human donor in good health. CDR3: CASIENGEAFF. CDR3 nucleotides: TGTGCCAGCATTGAGAATGGTGAAGCTTTCTTT.